This T cell receptor beta chain was recovered during a study of beta chain features in type 1 diabetes. V lost 4 bases, J lost 3 bases, and 6 bases stayed unmatched. CDR3 length: 15 residues. The V gene's germline CDR1 is SGHDT and CDR2 YYEEEE. Reverse transcribing all isolated RNA meant expressed TCRB transcripts were sequenced. The assay was immunoSEQ multiplex PCR, and TCRdb's table has in-frame clones only and misses some. The sample lists roughly 140,000 clones; 6.9% were seen once. Overall study results and limits: In all four CD4+ subsets, TCRB CDR3 length was significantly, moderately reduced in type 1 diabetes.

With regard to this clone: The antigen is undetermined.

Specimen: central memory CD4+ T cells from blood. The TCR sequence derives from a woman in her thirties in good health. This chain links TRBV5-6 with TRBJ2-1, with 8 bases identical to TRBD2. The CDR3 DNA reads TGTGCCAGCAGCCGGCGGACTAGCAGCTACAATGAGCAGTTCTTC. Translated, it gives CASSRRTSSYNEQFF.